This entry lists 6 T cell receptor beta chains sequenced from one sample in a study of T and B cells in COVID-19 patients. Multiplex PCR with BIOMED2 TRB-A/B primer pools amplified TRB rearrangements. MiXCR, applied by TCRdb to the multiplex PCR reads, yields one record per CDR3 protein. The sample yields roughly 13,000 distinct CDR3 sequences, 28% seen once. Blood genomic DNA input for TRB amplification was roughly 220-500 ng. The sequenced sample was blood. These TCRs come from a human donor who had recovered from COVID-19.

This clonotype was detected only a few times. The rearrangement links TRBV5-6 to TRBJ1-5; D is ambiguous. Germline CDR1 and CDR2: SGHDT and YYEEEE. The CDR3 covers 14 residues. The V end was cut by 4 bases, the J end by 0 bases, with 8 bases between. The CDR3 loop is CASSGRHSNQPQHF. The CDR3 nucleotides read TGTGCCAGCAGCGGGAGGCATAGCAATCAGCCCCAGCATTTT.

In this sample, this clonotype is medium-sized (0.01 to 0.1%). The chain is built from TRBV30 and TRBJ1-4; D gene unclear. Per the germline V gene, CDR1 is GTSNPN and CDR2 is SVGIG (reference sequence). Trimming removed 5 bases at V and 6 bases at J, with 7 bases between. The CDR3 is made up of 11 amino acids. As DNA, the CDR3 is TGTGCCTGGGGCCCGGATGAAAAACTGTTTTTT. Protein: CAWGPDEKLFF.

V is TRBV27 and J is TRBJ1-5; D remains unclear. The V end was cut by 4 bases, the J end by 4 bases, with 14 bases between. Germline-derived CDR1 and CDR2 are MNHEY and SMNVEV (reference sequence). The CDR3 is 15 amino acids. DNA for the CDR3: TGTGCCAGCAGTTCCGCAGGACTGGTAAATCAGCCCCAGCATTTT. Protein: CASSSAGLVNQPQHF.

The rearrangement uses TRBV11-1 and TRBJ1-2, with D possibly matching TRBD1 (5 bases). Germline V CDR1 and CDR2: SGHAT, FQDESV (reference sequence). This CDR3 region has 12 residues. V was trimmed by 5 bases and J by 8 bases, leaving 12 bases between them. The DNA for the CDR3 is TGTGCCAGCAGCGCCCGGGGGGACGGCTACACCTTC. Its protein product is CASSARGDGYTF.

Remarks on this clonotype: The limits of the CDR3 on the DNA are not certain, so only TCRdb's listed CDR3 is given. CDR3 protein: CASSLEGARQYFGPGYGYTF. The chain links TRBV7-6 to TRBJ1-2; no check of the table's D call, TRBD1, against the DNA was made. Per the germline V gene, CDR1 is SGHVS and CDR2 is FNYEAQ. The CDR3 has 20 amino acids, counting both end residues.

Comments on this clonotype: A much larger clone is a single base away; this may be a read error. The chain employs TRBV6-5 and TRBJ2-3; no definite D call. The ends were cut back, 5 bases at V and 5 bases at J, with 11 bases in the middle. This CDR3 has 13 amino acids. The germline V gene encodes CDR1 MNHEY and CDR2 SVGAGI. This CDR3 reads CASSDTRLDTQYF. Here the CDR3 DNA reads TGTGCCAGCAGTGATACCCGCTTAGATACGCAGTATTTT.